This TCR beta chain was profiled in a study of technical replicates of blood from a handful of donors. Generated by immunoSEQ multiplex PCR, the TCRdb table keeps only in-frame clones and is missing some. The table shows about 84,000 clones, with less than 95% occurring only once. Trimming removed 2 bases from V and 2 bases from J; junction bases left unmatched: 4. Germline V gene data show CDR1 as SGHVS and CDR2 as FQNEAQ. The length of the CDR3 is 15 residues. This chain joins TRBV7-8 and TRBJ1-1; 8 nucleotides match TRBD1. The TCR comes from a human donor in good health. Sequences were obtained from T cells isolated from PBMCs. This CDR3 is CASSLRTGKNTEAFF. The DNA for the CDR3 is TGTGCCAGCAGCTTAAGGACAGGGAAAAACACTGAAGCTTTCTTT.